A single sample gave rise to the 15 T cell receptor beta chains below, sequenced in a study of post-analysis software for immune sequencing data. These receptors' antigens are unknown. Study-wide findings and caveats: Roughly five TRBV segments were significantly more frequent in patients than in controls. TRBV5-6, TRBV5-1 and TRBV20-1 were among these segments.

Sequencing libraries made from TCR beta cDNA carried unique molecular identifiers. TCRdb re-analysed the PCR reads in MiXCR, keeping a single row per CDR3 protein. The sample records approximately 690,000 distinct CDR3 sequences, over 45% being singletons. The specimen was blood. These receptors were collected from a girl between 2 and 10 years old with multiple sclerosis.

CDR3 nucleotide sequence: TGTGCCAGCTTACCGGGGGGAGGGCCAGTTGAGCAGTACTTC. Protein product: CASLPGGGPVEQYF. The V and J genes are TRBV28 and TRBJ2-5, with 7 nucleotides matching TRBD2. Germline CDR1 is MDHEN and CDR2 is SYDVKM. CDR3 length: 14 residues. The V gene end was trimmed by 8 bases and the J gene end by 11 bases; junction bases not matched to a gene: 17.

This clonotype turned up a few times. The CDR3 protein is CASSARLEEQFF. DNA for the CDR3: TGTGCCAGTAGTGCCAGACTAGAGGAGCAGTTCTTC. The gene calls are TRBV19 and TRBJ2-1, with D possibly matching TRBD2 (6 bases). Trimming shortened V by 5 bases and J by 10 bases, and 12 bases separated the two germline ends. The length of the CDR3 is 12 residues. Germline CDR1 LNHDA, CDR2 SQIVND (reference sequence).

The CDR3 DNA is TGCAGTGCTAGTCCCCCGCGGGGCTACCAAGAGACCCAGTACTTC. It is translated as CSASPPRGYQETQYF. The chain carries TRBV20-1 and TRBJ2-5; TRBD2 might be the D (6 bases). Germline V gene data show CDR1 as DFQATT and CDR2 as SNEGSKA (reference sequence). The V end lost 3 bases, the J end lost 0 bases, and 14 bases lay between the germline ends. The CDR3 is 15 amino acids.

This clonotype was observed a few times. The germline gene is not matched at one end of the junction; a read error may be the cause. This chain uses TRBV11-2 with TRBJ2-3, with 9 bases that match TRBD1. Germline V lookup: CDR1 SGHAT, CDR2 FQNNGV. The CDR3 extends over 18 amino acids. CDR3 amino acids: CASSSTPDRGLRTDTQYF. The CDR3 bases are TGTGCCAGCAGCTCCACACCGGACAGGGGCCTTCGCACGGATACGCAGTATTTT.

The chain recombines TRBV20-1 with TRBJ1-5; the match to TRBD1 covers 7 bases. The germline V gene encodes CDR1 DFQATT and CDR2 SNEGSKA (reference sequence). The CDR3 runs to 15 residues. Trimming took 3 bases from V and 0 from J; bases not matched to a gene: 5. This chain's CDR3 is CSASRDSDSNQPQHF. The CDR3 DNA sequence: TGCAGTGCTAGCCGGGACAGCGATAGCAATCAGCCCCAGCATTTT.

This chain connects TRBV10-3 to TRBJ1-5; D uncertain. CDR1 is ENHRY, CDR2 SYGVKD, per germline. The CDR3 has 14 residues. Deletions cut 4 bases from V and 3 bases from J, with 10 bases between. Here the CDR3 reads CAISGAGDNQPQHF. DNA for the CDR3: TGTGCCATCAGTGGGGCAGGTGACAATCAGCCCCAGCATTTT.

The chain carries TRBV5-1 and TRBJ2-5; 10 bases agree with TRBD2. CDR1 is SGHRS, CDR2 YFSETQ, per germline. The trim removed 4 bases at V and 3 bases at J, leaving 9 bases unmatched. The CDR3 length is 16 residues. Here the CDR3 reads CASSTVISGREETQYF. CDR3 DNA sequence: TGCGCCAGCAGCACGGTAATCAGCGGGAGGGAAGAGACCCAGTACTTC.

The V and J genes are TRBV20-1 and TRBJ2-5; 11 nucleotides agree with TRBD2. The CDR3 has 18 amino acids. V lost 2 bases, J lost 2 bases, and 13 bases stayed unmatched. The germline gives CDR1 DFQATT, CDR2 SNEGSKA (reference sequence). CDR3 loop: CSARRLAGGLSSQETQYF. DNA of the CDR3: TGCAGTGCTAGACGCCTAGCGGGAGGCCTATCATCTCAAGAGACCCAGTACTTC.

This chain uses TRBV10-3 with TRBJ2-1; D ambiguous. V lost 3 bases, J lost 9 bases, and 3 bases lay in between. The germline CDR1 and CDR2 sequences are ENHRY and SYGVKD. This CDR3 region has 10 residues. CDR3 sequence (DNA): TGTGCCATCAGTGATGGTGAGCAGTTCTTC. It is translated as CAISDGEQFF.

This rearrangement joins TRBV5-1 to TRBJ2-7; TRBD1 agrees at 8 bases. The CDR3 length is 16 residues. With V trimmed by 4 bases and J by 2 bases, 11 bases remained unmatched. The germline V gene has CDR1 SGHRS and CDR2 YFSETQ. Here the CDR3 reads CASSQPWDRRPYEQYF. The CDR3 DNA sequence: TGCGCCAGCAGCCAACCCTGGGACAGGCGACCCTACGAGCAGTACTTC.

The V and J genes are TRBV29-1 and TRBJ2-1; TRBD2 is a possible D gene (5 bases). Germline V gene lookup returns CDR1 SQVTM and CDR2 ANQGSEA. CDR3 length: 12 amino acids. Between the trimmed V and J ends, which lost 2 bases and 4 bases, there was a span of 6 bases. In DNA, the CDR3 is TGCAGCGTTGAAAGGGAGTACAATGAGCAGTTCTTC. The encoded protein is CSVEREYNEQFF.

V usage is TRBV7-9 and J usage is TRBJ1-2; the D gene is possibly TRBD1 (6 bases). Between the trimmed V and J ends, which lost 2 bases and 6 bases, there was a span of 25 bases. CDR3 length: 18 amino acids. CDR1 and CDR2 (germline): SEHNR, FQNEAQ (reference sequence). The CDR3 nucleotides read TGTGCCAGCAGCTTATTAAGAATTAGGGAATCAGGGGAGGATGGCTACACCTTC. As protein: CASSLLRIRESGEDGYTF.

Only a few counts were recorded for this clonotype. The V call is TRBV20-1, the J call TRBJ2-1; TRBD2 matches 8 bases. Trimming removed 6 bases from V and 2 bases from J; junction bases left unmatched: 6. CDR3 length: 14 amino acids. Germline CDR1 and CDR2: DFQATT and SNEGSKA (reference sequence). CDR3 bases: TGCAGTGCCAGTGGGACTAGTGCCTACAATGAGCAGTTCTTC. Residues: CSASGTSAYNEQFF.

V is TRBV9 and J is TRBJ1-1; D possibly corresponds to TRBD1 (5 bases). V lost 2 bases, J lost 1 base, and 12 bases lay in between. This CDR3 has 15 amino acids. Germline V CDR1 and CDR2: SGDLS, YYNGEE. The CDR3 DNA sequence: TGTGCCAGCAGCGTGAGGGGAAACTGGAACACTGAAGCTTTCTTT. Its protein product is CASSVRGNWNTEAFF.

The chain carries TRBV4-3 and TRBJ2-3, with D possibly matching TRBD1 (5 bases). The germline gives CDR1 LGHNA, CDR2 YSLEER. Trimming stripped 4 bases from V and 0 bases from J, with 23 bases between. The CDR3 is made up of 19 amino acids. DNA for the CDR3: TGCGCCAGCAGCCGAACGATTTCTAAGGGGTGGGTTAGCACAGATACGCAGTATTTT. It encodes CASSRTISKGWVSTDTQYF.